This T cell receptor (beta chain) is from a study of monozygotic twins with cystic fibrosis. Study conclusions and caveats: Low clonality (median around 0.0096) suggested a mostly naive repertoire. Unrelated CF individuals shared fewer identical clonotypes than monozygotic CF twins. In this small cohort, shared CDR3 numbers showed no association with age, concordance or disease severity. J usage was most co-twin-similar in 8 of 16 pairs, V in 13.

Deletions cut 7 bases from V and 2 bases from J, with 12 bases between. The V gene's germline CDR1 is LNHDA and CDR2 SQIVND (reference sequence). The CDR3 has 14 residues. Details on this clone: Its antigen remains unknown.

Data came from immunoSEQ multiplex PCR; TCRdb stores just in-frame clones and leaves some out. This table has 15,000 to 25,000 clones, less than 95% appearing once. Material for sequencing was blood. The source is a girl aged 2-10 years with cystic fibrosis. This rearrangement joins TRBV19 to TRBJ1-3; D is ambiguous. CDR3 nucleotide sequence: TGTGCCAGTACCCGGCTAAACGCTGGAAACACCATATATTTT. Translated, it gives CASTRLNAGNTIYF.